The 11 T cell receptor beta chains reported below all come from one sample, sequenced in a study of blood T cell repertoires in COVID-19. TCRdb keeps only in-frame clones here, not all; method: immunoSEQ multiplex PCR. This table holds over 120,000 clones, 85% to 90% found once. Sequencing input: peripheral blood. The receptor set was obtained from a middle-aged man who had recovered from COVID-19.

V usage is TRBV19 and J usage is TRBJ1-5; TRBD1 might be the D (5 bases). CDR3 size: 13 residues. The germline CDR1 and CDR2 sequences are LNHDA and SQIVND (reference sequence). V was cut by 5 bases and J by 6 bases, with 11 bases left in between. Written as DNA, the CDR3 is TGTGCCAGTAGTGAGGACACCCCTCAGCCCCAGCATTTT. Amino acid sequence: CASSEDTPQPQHF. Full variable domain (remainder filled in from reference TRBV19 and TRBJ1-5): DGGITQSPKYLFRKEGQNVTLSCEQNLNHDAMYWYRQDPGQGLRLIYYSQIVNDFQKGDIAEGYSVSREKKESFPLTVTSAQKNPTAFYLCASSEDTPQPQHFGDGTRLSIL.

The chain employs TRBV6-2 or TRBV6-3 and TRBJ1-1; D is possibly TRBD1 (5 bases). CDR1 is MNHEY and CDR2 is SVGEGT in the germline V gene. This CDR3 spans 15 amino acids. V lost 1 base and J lost 1, with 10 bases in between. This CDR3 is CASSYYGAANTEAFF. Here the CDR3 DNA reads TGTGCCAGCAGTTACTATGGGGCAGCGAACACTGAAGCTTTCTTT.

The V gene is TRBV7-6, the J gene TRBJ2-2; tentative D call: TRBD2 (5 bases). V was pared by 6 bases and J by 5 bases, with 16 bases between. CDR1 and CDR2 from the germline V gene are SGHVS and FNYEAQ. The CDR3 length is 15 residues. As DNA, the CDR3 is TGTGCCAGCAGTCCCAGCGTTTGGGAGACCGGGGAGCTGTTTTTT. This encodes CASSPSVWETGELFF.

V and J are TRBV29-1 and TRBJ2-5; D unclear. V lost 0 bases to trimming and J lost 7 bases, with 9 bases between them. Germline values: CDR1 SQVTM, CDR2 ANQGSEA. The length of the CDR3 is 12 residues. The CDR3 sequence: CSVEEDPGTQYF. Written as DNA, the CDR3 is TGCAGCGTTGAAGAAGACCCAGGGACCCAGTACTTC.

The chain links TRBV18 to TRBJ2-7, with 9 bases aligning to TRBD2. The CDR3 is 16 amino acids. In germline, CDR1 is KGHSH, CDR2 LQKENI. J was trimmed by 2 bases and V by 2 bases; bases with no gene match: 7. The CDR3 DNA reads TGTGCCAGCTCACCAGAGGGAGCGGGGGGAGCCTACGAGCAGTACTTC. Its translation: CASSPEGAGGAYEQYF.

This rearrangement joins TRBV7-6 to TRBJ2-1, with TRBD1 matching 7 bases. Germline lookup yields CDR1 SGHVS and CDR2 FNYEAQ. The CDR3 extends over 15 amino acids. V dropped 0 bases and J dropped 3; count of bases not matched to a gene: 2. The CDR3 nucleotides are TGTGCCAGCAGCTTAGCGAGGACAGGCTACAATGAGCAGTTCTTC. Amino acids: CASSLARTGYNEQFF. Drawing the rest from reference TRBV7-6 and TRBJ2-1, the complete variable domain is GAGVSQSPRYKVTKRGQDVALRCDPISGHVSLYWYRQALGQGPEFLTYFNYEAQQDKSGLPNDRFSAERPEGSISTLTIQRTEQRDSAMYRCASSLARTGYNEQFFGPGTRLTVL.

This chain uses TRBV19 with TRBJ2-3, with 12 nucleotides matching TRBD2. V lost 0 bases to trimming and J lost 4 bases; unmatched junction nucleotides: 11. CDR1 is LNHDA and CDR2 is SQIVND in the germline V gene (reference sequence). CDR3 size: 19 residues. CDR3 DNA: TGTGCCAGTAGTATAGATCATTACGGACTAGCGGGACGCCCAGATACGCAGTATTTT. The encoded protein is CASSIDHYGLAGRPDTQYF.

This chain uses TRBV6-1 with TRBJ1-1; possible D gene TRBD1, 5 bases. The CDR3 has 16 amino acids. V lost 4 bases, J lost 6 bases, and 21 bases lay in between. Per the germline V gene, CDR1 is MNHNS and CDR2 is SASEGT. CDR3 residues: CASSVGPGGPKPEAFF. The CDR3 DNA reads as TGTGCCAGCAGTGTGGGACCGGGAGGTCCCAAACCTGAAGCTTTCTTT.

CDR3 sequence (DNA): TGTGCCAGCAGCGCTAGCGGGGGGGTCTTTCTTACCGGGGAGCTGTTTTTT. The encoded protein is CASSASGGVFLTGELFF. This rearrangement joins TRBV9 to TRBJ2-2; TRBD2 matches 12 bases. The germline CDR1 and CDR2 sequences are SGDLS and YYNGEE. Trimming took 3 bases from V and 5 from J; bases not matched to a gene: 8. The CDR3 totals 17 residues.

The chain is built from TRBV6-1 and TRBJ2-5; 7 nucleotides line up with TRBD1. This CDR3 contains 15 residues. Germline assignment: CDR1 MNHNS and CDR2 SASEGT. Trimming at V came to 1 base and at J to 3 bases, leaving 5 bases not matched to a gene. The CDR3: CASSEGGTAKETQYF. Written as DNA, the CDR3 is TGTGCCAGCAGTGAAGGGGGGACAGCTAAAGAGACCCAGTACTTC.

A single count supports this clone. V is TRBV6-1 and J is TRBJ1-2; 9 nucleotides align to TRBD1. Trimming removed 6 bases from V and 4 bases from J; junction bases left unmatched: 6. Germline V lookup: CDR1 MNHNS, CDR2 SASEGT. CDR3 length: 14 residues. The chain's CDR3 is CASSPGQGGYGYTF. The DNA for the CDR3 is TGTGCCAGCAGCCCGGGACAGGGCGGCTATGGCTACACCTTC.